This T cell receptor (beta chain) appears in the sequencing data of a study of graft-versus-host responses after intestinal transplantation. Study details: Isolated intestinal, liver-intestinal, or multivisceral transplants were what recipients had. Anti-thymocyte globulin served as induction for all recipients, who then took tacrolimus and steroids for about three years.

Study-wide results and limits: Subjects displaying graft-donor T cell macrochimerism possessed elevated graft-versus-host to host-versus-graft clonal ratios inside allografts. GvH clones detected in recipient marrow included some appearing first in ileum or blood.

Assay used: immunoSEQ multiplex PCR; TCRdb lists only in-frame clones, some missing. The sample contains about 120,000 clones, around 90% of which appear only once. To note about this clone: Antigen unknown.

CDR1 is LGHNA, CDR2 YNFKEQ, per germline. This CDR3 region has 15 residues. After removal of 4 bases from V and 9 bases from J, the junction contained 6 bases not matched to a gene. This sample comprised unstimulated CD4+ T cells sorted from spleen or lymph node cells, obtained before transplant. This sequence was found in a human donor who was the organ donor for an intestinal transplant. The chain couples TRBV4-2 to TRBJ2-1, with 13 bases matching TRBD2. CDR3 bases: TGTGCCAGCAGCCTCGGACTAGCGGGAGTATCTGAGCAGTTCTTC. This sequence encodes CASSLGLAGVSEQFF.